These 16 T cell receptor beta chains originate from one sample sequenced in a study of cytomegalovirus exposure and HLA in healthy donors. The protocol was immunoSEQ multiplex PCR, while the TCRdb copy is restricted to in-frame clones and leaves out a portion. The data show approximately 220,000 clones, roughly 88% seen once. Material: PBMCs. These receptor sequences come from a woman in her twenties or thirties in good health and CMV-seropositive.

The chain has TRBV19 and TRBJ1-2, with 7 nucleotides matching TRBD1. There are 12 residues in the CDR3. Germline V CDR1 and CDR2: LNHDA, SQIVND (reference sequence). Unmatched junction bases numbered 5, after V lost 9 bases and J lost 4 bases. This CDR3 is CARQGWSYGYTF. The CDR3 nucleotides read TGTGCCAGACAGGGGTGGTCCTATGGCTACACCTTC.

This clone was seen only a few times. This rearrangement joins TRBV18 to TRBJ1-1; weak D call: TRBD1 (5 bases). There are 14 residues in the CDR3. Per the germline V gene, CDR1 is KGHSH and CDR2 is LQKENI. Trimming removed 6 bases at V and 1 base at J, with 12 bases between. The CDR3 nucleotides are TGTGCCAGCTCCCGCGGGACGGAGAACACTGAAGCTTTCTTT. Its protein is CASSRGTENTEAFF. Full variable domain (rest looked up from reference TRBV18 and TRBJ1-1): NAGVMQNPRHLVRRRGQEARLRCSPMKGHSHVYWYRQLPEEGLKFMVYLQKENIIDESGMPKERFSAEFPKEGPSILRIQQVVRGDSAAYFCASSRGTENTEAFFGQGTRLTVV.

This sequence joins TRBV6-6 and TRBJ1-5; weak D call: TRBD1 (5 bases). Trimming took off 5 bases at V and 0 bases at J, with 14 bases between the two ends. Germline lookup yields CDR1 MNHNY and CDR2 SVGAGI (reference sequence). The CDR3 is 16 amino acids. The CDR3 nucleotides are TGTGCCAGCAGTCCCGCCTTGGGGGTTAGCAATCAGCCCCAGCATTTT. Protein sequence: CASSPALGVSNQPQHF.

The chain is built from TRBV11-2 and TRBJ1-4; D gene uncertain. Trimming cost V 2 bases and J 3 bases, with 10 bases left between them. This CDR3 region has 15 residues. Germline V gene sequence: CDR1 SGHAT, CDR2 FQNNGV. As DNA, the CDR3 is TGTGCCAGCAGCTTAACCGGTATGGCTAATGAAAAACTGTTTTTT. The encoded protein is CASSLTGMANEKLFF.

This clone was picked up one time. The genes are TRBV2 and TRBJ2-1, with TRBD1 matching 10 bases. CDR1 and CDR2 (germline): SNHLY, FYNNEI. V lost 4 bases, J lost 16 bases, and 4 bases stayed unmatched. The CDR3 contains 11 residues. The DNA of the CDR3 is TGTGCCAGCAGTGCGGACAGGGGGTCCTTCTTC. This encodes CASSADRGSFF.

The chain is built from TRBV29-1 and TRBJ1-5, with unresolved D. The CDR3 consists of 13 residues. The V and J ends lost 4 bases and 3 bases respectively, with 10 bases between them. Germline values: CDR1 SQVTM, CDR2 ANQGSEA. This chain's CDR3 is CSVAEGFNQPQHF. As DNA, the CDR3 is TGCAGCGTTGCAGAAGGTTTCAATCAGCCCCAGCATTTT. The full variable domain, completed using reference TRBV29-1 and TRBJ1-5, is SAVISQKPSRDICQRGTSLTIQCQVDSQVTMMFWYRQQPGQSLTLIATANQGSEATYESGFVIDKFPISRPNLTFSTLTVSNMSPEDSSIYLCSVAEGFNQPQHFGDGTRLSIL.

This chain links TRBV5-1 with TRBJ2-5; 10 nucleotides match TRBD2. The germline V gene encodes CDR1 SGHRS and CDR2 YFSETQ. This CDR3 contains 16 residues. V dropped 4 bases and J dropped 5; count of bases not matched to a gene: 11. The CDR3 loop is CASSGPAASGSETQYF. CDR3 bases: TGCGCCAGCAGCGGTCCCGCGGCTAGCGGGAGTGAGACCCAGTACTTC. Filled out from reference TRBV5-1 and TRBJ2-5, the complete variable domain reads KAGVTQTPRYLIKTRGQQVTLSCSPISGHRSVSWYQQTPGQGLQFLFEYFSETQRNKGNFPGRFSGRQFSNSRSEMNVSTLELGDSALYLCASSGPAASGSETQYFGPGTRLLVL.

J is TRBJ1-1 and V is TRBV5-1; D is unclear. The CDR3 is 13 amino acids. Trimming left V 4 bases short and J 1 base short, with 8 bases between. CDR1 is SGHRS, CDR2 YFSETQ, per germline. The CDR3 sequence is CASSANTNTEAFF. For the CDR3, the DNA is TGCGCCAGCAGCGCGAATACGAACACTGAAGCTTTCTTT. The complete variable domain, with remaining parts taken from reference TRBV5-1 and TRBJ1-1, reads KAGVTQTPRYLIKTRGQQVTLSCSPISGHRSVSWYQQTPGQGLQFLFEYFSETQRNKGNFPGRFSGRQFSNSRSEMNVSTLELGDSALYLCASSANTNTEAFFGQGTRLTVV.

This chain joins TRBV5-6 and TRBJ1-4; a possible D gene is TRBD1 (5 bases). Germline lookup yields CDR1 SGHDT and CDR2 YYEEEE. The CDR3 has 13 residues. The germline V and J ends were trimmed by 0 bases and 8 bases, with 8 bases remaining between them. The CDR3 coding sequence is TGTGCCAGCAGCTTGGTACAGGACGAAAAACTGTTTTTT. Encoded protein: CASSLVQDEKLFF. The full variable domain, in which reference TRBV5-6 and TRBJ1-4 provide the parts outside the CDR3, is DAGVTQSPTHLIKTRGQQVTLRCSPKSGHDTVSWYQQALGQGPQFIFQYYEEEERQRGNFPDRFSGHQFPNYSSELNVNALLLGDSALYLCASSLVQDEKLFFGSGTQLSVL.

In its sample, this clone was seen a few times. The CDR3 region is CSVVVAGPNEQFF. The CDR3 coding sequence is TGCAGCGTTGTCGTTGCGGGGCCTAATGAGCAGTTCTTC. The rearrangement links TRBV29-1 to TRBJ2-1; the D gene is possibly TRBD2 (6 bases). This CDR3 is built from 13 residues. The germline CDR1 and CDR2 sequences are SQVTM and ANQGSEA. Deletions cut 4 bases from V and 7 bases from J, with 14 bases between.

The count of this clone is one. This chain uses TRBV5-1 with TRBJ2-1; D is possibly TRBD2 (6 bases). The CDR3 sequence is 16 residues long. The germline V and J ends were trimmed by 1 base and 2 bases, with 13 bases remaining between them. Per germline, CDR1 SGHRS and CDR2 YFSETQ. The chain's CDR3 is CASSLQAGGTYNEQFF. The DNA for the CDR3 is TGCGCCAGCAGCTTGCAAGCGGGTGGGACCTACAATGAGCAGTTCTTC.

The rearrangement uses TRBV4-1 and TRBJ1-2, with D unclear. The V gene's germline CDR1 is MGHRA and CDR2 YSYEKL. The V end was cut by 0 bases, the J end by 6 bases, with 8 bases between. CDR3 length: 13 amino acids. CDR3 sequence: CASSQETNHGYTF. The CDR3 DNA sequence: TGCGCCAGCAGCCAAGAAACGAACCATGGCTACACCTTC.

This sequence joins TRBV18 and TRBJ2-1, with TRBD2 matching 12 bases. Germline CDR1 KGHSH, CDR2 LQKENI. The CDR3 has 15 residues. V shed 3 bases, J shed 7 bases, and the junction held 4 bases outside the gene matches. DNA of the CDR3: TGTGCCAGCTCACCCCGACTAGCGGGAGCTAATGAGCAGTTCTTC. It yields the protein CASSPRLAGANEQFF.

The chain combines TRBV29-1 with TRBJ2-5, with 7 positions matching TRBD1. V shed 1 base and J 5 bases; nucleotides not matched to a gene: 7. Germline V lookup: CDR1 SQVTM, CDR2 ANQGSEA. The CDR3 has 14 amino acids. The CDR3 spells CSVEANRGGETQYF. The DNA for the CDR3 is TGCAGCGTTGAAGCCAACAGGGGCGGCGAGACCCAGTACTTC.

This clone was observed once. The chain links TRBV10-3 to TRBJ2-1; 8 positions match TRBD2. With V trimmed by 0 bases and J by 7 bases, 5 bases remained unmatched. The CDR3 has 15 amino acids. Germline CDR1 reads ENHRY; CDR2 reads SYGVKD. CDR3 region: CAISESGTSQNEQFF. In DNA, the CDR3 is TGTGCCATCAGTGAGTCAGGGACTAGTCAGAATGAGCAGTTCTTC.

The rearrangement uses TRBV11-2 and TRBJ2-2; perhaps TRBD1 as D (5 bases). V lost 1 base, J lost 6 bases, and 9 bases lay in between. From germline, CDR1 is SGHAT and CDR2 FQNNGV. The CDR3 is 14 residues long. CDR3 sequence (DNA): TGTGCCAGCAGCTTAGTAGGGGCGTCCGGGGAGCTGTTTTTT. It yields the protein CASSLVGASGELFF.